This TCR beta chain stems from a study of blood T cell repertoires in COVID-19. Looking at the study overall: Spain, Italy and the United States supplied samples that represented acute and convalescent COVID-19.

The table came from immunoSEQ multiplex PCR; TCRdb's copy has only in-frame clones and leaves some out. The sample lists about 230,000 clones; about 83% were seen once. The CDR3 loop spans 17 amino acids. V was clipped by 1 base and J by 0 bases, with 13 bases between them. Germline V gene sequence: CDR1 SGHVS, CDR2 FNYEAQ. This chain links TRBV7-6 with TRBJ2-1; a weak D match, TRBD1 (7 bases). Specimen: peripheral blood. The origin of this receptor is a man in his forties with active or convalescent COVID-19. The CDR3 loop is CASSLVAGGSSYNEQFF. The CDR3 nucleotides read TGTGCCAGCAGCTTAGTAGCAGGGGGGAGCTCCTACAATGAGCAGTTCTTC.